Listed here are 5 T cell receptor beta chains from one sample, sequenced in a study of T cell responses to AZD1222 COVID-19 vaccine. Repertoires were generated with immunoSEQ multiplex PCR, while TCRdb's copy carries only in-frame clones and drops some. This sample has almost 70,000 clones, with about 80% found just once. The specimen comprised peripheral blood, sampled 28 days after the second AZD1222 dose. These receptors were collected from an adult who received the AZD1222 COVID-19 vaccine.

The CDR3 DNA reads as TGCAGATCGGGTGGCTACACCTTC. The encoded protein is CRSGGYTF. The chain uses TRBV20-1 and TRBJ1-2; the D is unclear. From germline, CDR1 is DFQATT and CDR2 SNEGSKA (reference sequence). The CDR3 has 8 residues.

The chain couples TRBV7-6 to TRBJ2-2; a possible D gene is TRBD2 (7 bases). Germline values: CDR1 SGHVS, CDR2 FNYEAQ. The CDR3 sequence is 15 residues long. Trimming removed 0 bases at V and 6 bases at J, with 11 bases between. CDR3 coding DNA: TGTGCCAGCAGCTTAGCGTCCGGGGGGCCCGGGGAGCTGTTTTTT. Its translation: CASSLASGGPGELFF.

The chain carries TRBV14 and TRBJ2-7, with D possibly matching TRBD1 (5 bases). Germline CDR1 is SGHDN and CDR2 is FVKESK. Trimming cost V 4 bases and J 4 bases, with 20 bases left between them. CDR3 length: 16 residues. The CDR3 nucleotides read TGTGCCAGCAGCCTAGAAGGGTGGACACCGAGGTACGAGCAGTACTTC. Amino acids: CASSLEGWTPRYEQYF.

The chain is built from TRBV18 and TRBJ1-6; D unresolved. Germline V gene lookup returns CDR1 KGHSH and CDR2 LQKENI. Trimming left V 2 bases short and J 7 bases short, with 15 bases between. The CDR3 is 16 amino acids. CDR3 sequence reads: CASSPVGGRNNSPLHF. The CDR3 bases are TGTGCCAGCTCACCAGTCGGCGGACGGAACAATTCACCCCTCCACTTT. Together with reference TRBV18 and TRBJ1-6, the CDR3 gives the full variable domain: NAGVMQNPRHLVRRRGQEARLRCSPMKGHSHVYWYRQLPEEGLKFMVYLQKENIIDESGMPKERFSAEFPKEGPSILRIQQVVRGDSAAYFCASSPVGGRNNSPLHFGNGTRLTVT.

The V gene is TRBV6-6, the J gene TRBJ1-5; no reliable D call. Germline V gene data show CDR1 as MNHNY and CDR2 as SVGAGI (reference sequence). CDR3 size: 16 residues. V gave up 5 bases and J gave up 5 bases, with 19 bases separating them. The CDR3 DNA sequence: TGTGCCAGCAGTCTGAATGGGTTCGTGACCGATCAGCCCCAGCATTTT. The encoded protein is CASSLNGFVTDQPQHF.